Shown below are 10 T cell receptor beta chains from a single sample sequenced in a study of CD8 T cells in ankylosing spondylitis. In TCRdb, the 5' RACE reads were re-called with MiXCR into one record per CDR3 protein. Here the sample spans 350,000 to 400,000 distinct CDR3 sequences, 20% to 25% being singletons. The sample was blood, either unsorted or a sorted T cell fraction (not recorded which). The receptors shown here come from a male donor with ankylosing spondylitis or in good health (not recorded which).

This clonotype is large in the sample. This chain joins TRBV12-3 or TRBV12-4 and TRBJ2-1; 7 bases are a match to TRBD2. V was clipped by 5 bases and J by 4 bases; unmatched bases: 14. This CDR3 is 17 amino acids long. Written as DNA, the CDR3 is TGTGCCAGCAGTCCTGAATTTGCCGGGGGGAGTTACAATGAGCAGTTCTTC. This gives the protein CASSPEFAGGSYNEQFF.

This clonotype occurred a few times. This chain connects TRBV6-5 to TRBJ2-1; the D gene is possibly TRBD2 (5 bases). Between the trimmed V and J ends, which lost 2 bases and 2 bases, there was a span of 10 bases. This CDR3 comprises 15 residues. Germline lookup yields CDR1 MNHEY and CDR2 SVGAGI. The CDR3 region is CASSYGLATYNEQFF. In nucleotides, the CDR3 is TGTGCCAGCAGTTACGGGCTAGCTACCTACAATGAGCAGTTCTTC.

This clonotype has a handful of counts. The CDR3: CSVADRVREQYF. The CDR3 bases are TGCAGCGTTGCGGACAGGGTGCGCGAGCAGTACTTC. The chain carries TRBV29-1 and TRBJ2-7; TRBD1 matches at 8 bases. Trimming at V came to 4 bases and at J to 6 bases, leaving 5 bases not matched to a gene. This CDR3 spans 12 amino acids. Germline CDR1 SQVTM, CDR2 ANQGSEA.

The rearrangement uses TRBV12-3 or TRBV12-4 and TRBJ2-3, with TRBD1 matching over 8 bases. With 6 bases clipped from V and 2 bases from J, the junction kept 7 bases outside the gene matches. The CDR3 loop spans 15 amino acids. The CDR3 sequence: CASSPGQVFTDTQYF. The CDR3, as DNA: TGTGCCAGCAGCCCGGGACAGGTGTTCACAGATACGCAGTATTTT.

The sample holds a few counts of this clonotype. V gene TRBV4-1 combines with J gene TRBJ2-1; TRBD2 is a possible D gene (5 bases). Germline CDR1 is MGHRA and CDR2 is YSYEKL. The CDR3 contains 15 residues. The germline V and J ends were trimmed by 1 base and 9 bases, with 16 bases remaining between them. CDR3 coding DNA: TGCGCCAGCAGCCAAGGTCGAGGGCGACTCGGTGAGCAGTTCTTC. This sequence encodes CASSQGRGRLGEQFF.

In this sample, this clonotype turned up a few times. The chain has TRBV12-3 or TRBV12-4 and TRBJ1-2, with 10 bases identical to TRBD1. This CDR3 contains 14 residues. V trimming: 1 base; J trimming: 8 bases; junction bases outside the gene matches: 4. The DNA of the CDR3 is TGTGCCAGCAGTTTAGGACAGGGGGCTAACGGCTACACCTTC. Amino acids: CASSLGQGANGYTF.

The CDR3, as DNA: TGTCAACCTATGCGAGAAACTGAAGCTTTCTTT. Translation: CQPMRETEAFF. The chain is built from TRBV6-4 and TRBJ1-1; D ambiguous. The CDR3 runs to 11 residues. Germline CDR1 and CDR2: MRHNA and SNTAGT.

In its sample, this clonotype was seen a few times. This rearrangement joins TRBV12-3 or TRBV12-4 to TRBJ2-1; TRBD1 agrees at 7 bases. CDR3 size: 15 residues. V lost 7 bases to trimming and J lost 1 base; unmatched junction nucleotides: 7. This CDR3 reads CASTAQGFSYNEQFF. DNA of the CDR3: TGTGCCAGCACCGCACAGGGGTTTTCCTACAATGAGCAGTTCTTC.

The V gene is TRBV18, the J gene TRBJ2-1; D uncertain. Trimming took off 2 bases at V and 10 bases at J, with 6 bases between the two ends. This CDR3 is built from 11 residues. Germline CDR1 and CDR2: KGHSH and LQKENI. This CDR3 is CASSPADEQFF. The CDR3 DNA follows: TGTGCCAGCTCACCAGCGGACGAGCAGTTCTTC.

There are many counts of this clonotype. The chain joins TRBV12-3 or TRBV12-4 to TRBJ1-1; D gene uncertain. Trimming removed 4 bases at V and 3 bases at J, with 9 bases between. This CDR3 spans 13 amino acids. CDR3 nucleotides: TGTGCCAGCAGTTCGCCGGAGGACACTGAAGCTTTCTTT. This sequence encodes CASSSPEDTEAFF.